The 26 T cell receptor beta chains given below trace back to one sample, sequenced in a study of blood T cell repertoires in COVID-19. Clones were read by immunoSEQ multiplex PCR, and TCRdb kept only the in-frame ones, dropping some. The data contain around 140,000 clones, roughly nine tenths of them singletons. Input material: peripheral blood. Source of these receptors: a human donor in a cohort sampled during active COVID-19.

This clone was seen a handful of times. V usage is TRBV6-6 and J usage is TRBJ2-2, with TRBD1 as a possible D gene (6 bases). This CDR3 is built from 14 residues. Between the trimmed V and J ends, which lost 6 bases and 4 bases, there was a span of 12 bases. From germline, CDR1 is MNHNY and CDR2 SVGAGI (reference sequence). The CDR3 DNA is TGTGCCAGCAGCCTCCGGGACATCACCGGGGAGCTGTTTTTT. Translated: CASSLRDITGELFF.

The CDR3 loop is CASSFPKGQSIQYF. The DNA of the CDR3 is TGTGCCAGCAGTTTCCCAAAAGGACAGTCTATTCAGTACTTC. This chain joins TRBV6-8 and TRBJ2-4; D is possibly TRBD1 (6 bases). From germline, CDR1 is MNHGY and CDR2 SAAAGT. The CDR3 consists of 14 residues. Trimming took off 4 bases at V and 10 bases at J, with 17 bases between the two ends.

The rearrangement links TRBV9 to TRBJ1-2; 8 bases map to TRBD1. Germline V gives CDR1 SGDLS, CDR2 YYNGEE. With 3 bases clipped from V and 4 bases from J, the junction kept 2 bases outside the gene matches. The CDR3 totals 13 residues. The CDR3 DNA is TGTGCCAGCAGCGGTGGACAGGGCTATGGCTACACCTTC. This codes for CASSGGQGYGYTF.

The J gene is TRBJ1-1, the V gene TRBV5-4; 9 bases fit TRBD1. The trim removed 3 bases at V and 5 bases at J, leaving 5 bases unmatched. The CDR3 loop spans 14 amino acids. The V gene's germline CDR1 is SGHNT and CDR2 YYREEE (reference sequence). This CDR3 reads CASSSTGGRTEAFF. The CDR3 DNA sequence: TGTGCCAGCAGCTCGACAGGGGGGCGGACTGAAGCTTTCTTT.

The J gene is TRBJ1-3, the V gene TRBV7-3; D is uncertain. From germline, CDR1 is SGHTA and CDR2 FQGTGA. Trimming took off 5 bases at V and 4 bases at J, with 9 bases between the two ends. The CDR3 sequence is 13 residues long. CDR3 sequence reads: CASSHQSGNTIYF. The CDR3 bases are TGTGCCAGCAGCCATCAGTCCGGAAACACCATATATTTT.

The V gene is TRBV7-9, the J gene TRBJ2-5; the D is unclear. CDR1 and CDR2 from the germline V gene are SEHNR and FQNEAQ (reference sequence). Trimming took 1 base from V and 5 from J, leaving 8 bases between them. CDR3 length: 13 residues. CDR3 amino acids: CASSLVYSETQYF. DNA for the CDR3: TGTGCCAGCAGCTTAGTATATTCCGAGACCCAGTACTTC.

The chain uses TRBV5-1 and TRBJ2-5, with D possibly being TRBD2 (6 bases). The germline V gene encodes CDR1 SGHRS and CDR2 YFSETQ. The V gene lost 2 bases and the J gene lost 6 bases, with 14 bases spanning the gap. This CDR3 spans 14 amino acids. Written as DNA, the CDR3 is TGCGCCAGCAGCTTCGACTTGGGAGGAAAGACCCAGTACTTC. It yields the protein CASSFDLGGKTQYF.

Points on this clone: At the DNA level, this CDR3 is encoded by other sequences in the same sample as well. This chain joins TRBV29-1 and TRBJ2-3; 7 bases agree with TRBD1. The germline V gene encodes CDR1 SQVTM and CDR2 ANQGSEA. V lost 6 bases and J lost 1; bases outside the gene matches: 4. This CDR3 has 13 amino acids. Here the CDR3 reads CSVRQGGTDTQYF. In DNA, the CDR3 is TGCAGCGTCAGACAGGGAGGCACAGATACGCAGTATTTT.

The chain combines TRBV5-1 with TRBJ1-4; D is unclear. Germline V CDR1 and CDR2: SGHRS, YFSETQ. V was trimmed by 2 bases and J by 5 bases, leaving 7 bases between them. The CDR3 length is 13 residues. CDR3 sequence reads: CASSFGVNEKLFF. For the CDR3, the DNA is TGCGCCAGCAGCTTCGGGGTAAATGAAAAACTGTTTTTT.

This chain links TRBV5-4 with TRBJ2-7; the D gene is possibly TRBD1 (5 bases). The CDR3 consists of 12 residues. Deletions cut 0 bases from V and 4 bases from J, with 5 bases between. Germline V gives CDR1 SGHNT, CDR2 YYREEE (reference sequence). The CDR3 is CASSLEGYEQYF. In DNA form, the CDR3 reads TGTGCCAGCAGCTTGGAGGGGTACGAGCAGTACTTC.

The J gene is TRBJ1-1, the V gene TRBV3-1 (or the pseudogene TRBV3-2); possible D gene TRBD1, 5 bases. V lost 1 base to trimming and J lost 3 bases, with 9 bases between them. In germline, CDR1 is LGHDT, CDR2 YNNKEL (reference sequence). The length of the CDR3 is 14 residues. The CDR3 reads CASSQGGRDTEAFF. The CDR3 coding sequence is TGTGCCAGCAGCCAAGGGGGGAGGGACACTGAAGCTTTCTTT.

The V and J genes are TRBV7-3 and TRBJ2-1; maybe TRBD1 (5 bases). This CDR3 region has 14 residues. Looked up from germline, CDR1 is SGHTA and CDR2 is FQGTGA. Trimming removed 2 bases from V and 1 base from J, with 6 bases in between. Written as DNA, the CDR3 is TGTGCCAGCAGCTTACCAGGGTCCTACAATGAGCAGTTCTTC. As protein: CASSLPGSYNEQFF.

CDR3 in amino acids: CASSPTGQVHYGYTF. CDR3 DNA: TGTGCCAGCAGCCCCACCGGACAGGTACACTATGGCTACACCTTC. The chain recombines TRBV6-5 with TRBJ1-2; 7 bases agree with TRBD1. The CDR3 is made up of 15 amino acids. CDR1 MNHEY and CDR2 SVGAGI come from the germline V gene. Losses at the gene ends were 6 bases for V and 3 bases for J; bases not matched to a gene: 10.

This rearrangement joins TRBV18 to TRBJ1-2; 9 nucleotides align to TRBD1. V shed 3 bases, J shed 5 bases, and the junction held 4 bases outside the gene matches. Germline CDR1 KGHSH, CDR2 LQKENI. The CDR3 has 14 residues. CDR3 loop: CASSPKTGGYGYTF. The CDR3 DNA is TGTGCCAGCTCACCCAAGACAGGGGGTTATGGCTACACCTTC.

Comments on this clone: At one boundary the junction diverges from the germline segment, which might be a read error. The rearrangement links TRBV7-7 to TRBJ2-2; D ambiguous. The CDR3 runs to 16 residues. CDR1 is SSHAT, CDR2 FNYEAQ, per germline (reference sequence). CDR3 sequence (DNA): TGTGCTAGCAGCCCAAATCGGCCGGGGAACACCGGGGAGCTGTTTTTT. Protein product: CASSPNRPGNTGELFF.

The chain couples TRBV18 to TRBJ2-1; D is ambiguous. Germline CDR1 and CDR2: KGHSH and LQKENI. Between the trimmed V and J ends, which lost 3 bases and 5 bases, there was a span of 5 bases. The CDR3 has 12 amino acids. This CDR3 reads CASSPGDNEQFF. The CDR3 nucleotides are TGTGCCAGCTCACCCGGAGACAATGAGCAGTTCTTC.

This clone was observed a single time. V and J are TRBV5-5 and TRBJ2-1; 10 nucleotides agree with TRBD2. V was pared by 4 bases and J by 6 bases, with 7 bases of the junction left unmatched. The CDR3 contains 15 residues. Per germline, CDR1 SGHKS and CDR2 YYEKEE (reference sequence). CDR3 nucleotide sequence: TGTGCCAGCAGCGTTATAGCGGGGGGCCTCAATGAGCAGTTCTTC. It encodes CASSVIAGGLNEQFF.

The V gene is TRBV13, the J gene TRBJ2-3, with TRBD2 matching 7 bases. This CDR3 has 13 residues. Trimming took 5 bases from V and 9 from J; bases not matched to a gene: 8. Germline CDR1 and CDR2: PRHDT and FYEKMQ (reference sequence). CDR3 protein: CASSGNLAETQYF. The CDR3 region has the DNA TGTGCCAGCAGCGGAAACCTAGCGGAGACGCAGTATTTT. Looking up the rest from reference TRBV13 and TRBJ2-3 gives the full variable domain: AAGVIQSPRHLIKEKRETATLKCYPIPRHDTVYWYQQGPGQDPQFLISFYEKMQSDKGSIPDRFSAQQFSDYHSELNMSSLELGDSALYFCASSGNLAETQYFGPGTRLTVL.

The chain couples TRBV10-2 to TRBJ1-1; TRBD1 matches at 9 bases. The CDR3 loop spans 15 amino acids. The V and J ends lost 10 bases and 3 bases, in that order; junction bases with no gene match: 12. Germline V CDR1 and CDR2: WSHSY, SAAADI. The CDR3 region is CATRDRVSRYTEAFF. The DNA for the CDR3 is TGCGCCACTAGGGACAGGGTCTCCCGCTACACTGAAGCTTTCTTT.

The V gene is TRBV27, the J gene TRBJ2-3, with a weak D call TRBD2 (6 bases). The CDR3 covers 16 residues. Between the trimmed V and J ends, which lost 3 bases and 3 bases, there was a span of 16 bases. Germline-derived CDR1 and CDR2 are MNHEY and SMNVEV (reference sequence). CDR3 nucleotides: TGTGCCAGCAGTTTGGCGGCTAGCGTGAATACAGATACGCAGTATTTT. As protein: CASSLAASVNTDTQYF.

This clone came up a few times. V usage is TRBV5-1 and J usage is TRBJ2-2; tentatively, D is TRBD1 (6 bases). Trimming removed 0 bases at V and 4 bases at J, with 7 bases between. Germline assignment: CDR1 SGHRS and CDR2 YFSETQ. There are 14 residues in the CDR3. The CDR3 loop reads CASSLDRATGELFF. The CDR3 DNA follows: TGCGCCAGCAGCTTGGACAGGGCCACCGGGGAGCTGTTTTTT. The full variable domain, rest sourced from reference TRBV5-1 and TRBJ2-2, is KAGVTQTPRYLIKTRGQQVTLSCSPISGHRSVSWYQQTPGQGLQFLFEYFSETQRNKGNFPGRFSGRQFSNSRSEMNVSTLELGDSALYLCASSLDRATGELFFGEGSRLTVL.

The J gene is TRBJ2-5, the V gene TRBV5-1; D gene ambiguous. Looked up from germline, CDR1 is SGHRS and CDR2 is YFSETQ. V shed 0 bases and J shed 3 bases, with 6 bases lying between them. The CDR3 is 13 amino acids. CDR3 bases: TGCGCCAGCAGCTTGGGAGTCGAAGAGACCCAGTACTTC. It encodes CASSLGVEETQYF.

This chain links TRBV19 with TRBJ1-4; D is ambiguous. The CDR3 extends over 15 amino acids. Germline assignment: CDR1 LNHDA and CDR2 SQIVND (reference sequence). V lost 5 bases and J lost 4, with 14 bases in between. The CDR3 here is CASSPRRESNEKLFF. Here the CDR3 DNA reads TGTGCCAGTAGTCCTCGGAGAGAGAGTAATGAAAAACTGTTTTTT. Drawing the rest from reference TRBV19 and TRBJ1-4, the complete variable domain is DGGITQSPKYLFRKEGQNVTLSCEQNLNHDAMYWYRQDPGQGLRLIYYSQIVNDFQKGDIAEGYSVSREKKESFPLTVTSAQKNPTAFYLCASSPRRESNEKLFFGSGTQLSVL.

Comments on this clone: Other DNA sequences in this specimen translate into the identical CDR3. V and J are TRBV30 and TRBJ1-1; D remains unclear. V lost 0 bases to trimming and J lost 1 base, with 6 bases between them. Germline V gene lookup returns CDR1 GTSNPN and CDR2 SVGIG (reference sequence). This CDR3 spans 13 amino acids. The CDR3 loop is CAWSVAGNTEAFF. The DNA for the CDR3 is TGTGCCTGGAGTGTAGCCGGGAACACTGAAGCTTTCTTT.

The V gene is TRBV3-1 (or the pseudogene TRBV3-2), the J gene TRBJ2-5; the D gene is possibly TRBD2 (7 bases). Germline CDR1 LGHDT, CDR2 YNNKEL (reference sequence). This CDR3 comprises 14 residues. Trimming stripped 4 bases from V and 1 base from J, with 10 bases between. The CDR3 here is CASSRGGPQETQYF. For the CDR3, the DNA is TGTGCCAGCAGCCGGGGGGGGCCCCAAGAGACCCAGTACTTC.

The chain employs TRBV18 and TRBJ2-2, with 7 positions matching TRBD1. This CDR3 has 16 residues. With V trimmed by 3 bases and J by 0 bases, 4 bases remained unmatched. The germline gives CDR1 KGHSH, CDR2 LQKENI. CDR3 nucleotide sequence: TGTGCCAGCTCACCCCCGACAGGGACGAACACCGGGGAGCTGTTTTTT. The encoded protein is CASSPPTGTNTGELFF.